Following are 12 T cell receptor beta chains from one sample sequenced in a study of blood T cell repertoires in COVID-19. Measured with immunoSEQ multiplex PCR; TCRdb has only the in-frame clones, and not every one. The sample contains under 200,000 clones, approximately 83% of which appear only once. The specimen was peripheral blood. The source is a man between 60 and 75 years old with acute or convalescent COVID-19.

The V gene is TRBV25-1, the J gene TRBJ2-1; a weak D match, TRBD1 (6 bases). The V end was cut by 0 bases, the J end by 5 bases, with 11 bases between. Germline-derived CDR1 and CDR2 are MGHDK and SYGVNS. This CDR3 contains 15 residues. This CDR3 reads CASSEYSTGDNEQFF. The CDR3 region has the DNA TGTGCCAGCAGTGAATACTCGACAGGAGACAATGAGCAGTTCTTC.

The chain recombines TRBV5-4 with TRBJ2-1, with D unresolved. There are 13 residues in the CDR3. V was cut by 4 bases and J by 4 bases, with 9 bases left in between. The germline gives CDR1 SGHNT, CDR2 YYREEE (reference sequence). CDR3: CASSLDTYNEQFF. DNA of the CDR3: TGTGCCAGCAGCCTCGACACATACAATGAGCAGTTCTTC.

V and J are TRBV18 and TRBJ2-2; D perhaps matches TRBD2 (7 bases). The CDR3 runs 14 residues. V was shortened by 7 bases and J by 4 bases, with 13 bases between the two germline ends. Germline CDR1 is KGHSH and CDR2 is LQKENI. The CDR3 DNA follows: TGTGCCAGCTGCCGGGGGGCCGGCACCGGGGAGCTGTTTTTT. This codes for CASCRGAGTGELFF. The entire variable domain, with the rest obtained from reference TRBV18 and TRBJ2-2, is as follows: NAGVMQNPRHLVRRRGQEARLRCSPMKGHSHVYWYRQLPEEGLKFMVYLQKENIIDESGMPKERFSAEFPKEGPSILRIQQVVRGDSAAYFCASCRGAGTGELFFGEGSRLTVL.

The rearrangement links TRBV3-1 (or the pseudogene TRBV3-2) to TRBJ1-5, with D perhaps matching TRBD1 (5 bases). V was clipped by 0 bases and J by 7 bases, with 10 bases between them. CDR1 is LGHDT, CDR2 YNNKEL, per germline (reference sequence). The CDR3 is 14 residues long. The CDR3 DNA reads TGTGCCAGCAGCCAAGATCGGGGGTACCAGCCCCAGCATTTT. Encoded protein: CASSQDRGYQPQHF.

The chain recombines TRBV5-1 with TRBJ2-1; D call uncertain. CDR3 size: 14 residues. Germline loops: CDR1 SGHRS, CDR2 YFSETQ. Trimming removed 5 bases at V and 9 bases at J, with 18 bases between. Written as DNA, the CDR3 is TGCGCCAGCAGTTTCCCCTTGTCAGTCAGTGAGCAGTTCTTC. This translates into CASSFPLSVSEQFF.

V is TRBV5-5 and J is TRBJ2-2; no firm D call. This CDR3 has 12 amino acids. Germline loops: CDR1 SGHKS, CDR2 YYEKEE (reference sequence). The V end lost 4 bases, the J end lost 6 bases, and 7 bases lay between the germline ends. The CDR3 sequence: CASSGPAGELFF. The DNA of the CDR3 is TGTGCCAGCAGCGGCCCCGCCGGGGAGCTGTTTTTT.

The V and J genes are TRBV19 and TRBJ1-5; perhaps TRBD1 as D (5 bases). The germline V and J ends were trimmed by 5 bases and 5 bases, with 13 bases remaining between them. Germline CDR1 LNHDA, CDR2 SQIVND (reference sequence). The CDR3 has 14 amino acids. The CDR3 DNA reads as TGTGCCAGTAGTCCTCGACAGAGCTATCAGCCCCAGCATTTT. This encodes CASSPRQSYQPQHF.

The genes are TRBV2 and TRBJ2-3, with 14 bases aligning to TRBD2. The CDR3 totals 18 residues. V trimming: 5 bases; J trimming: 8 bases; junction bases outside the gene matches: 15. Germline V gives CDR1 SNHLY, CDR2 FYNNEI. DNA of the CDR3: TGTGCCAGCAGTTACCCGGGACTAGCGGGAGTAACGTACGGTACGCAGTATTTT. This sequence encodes CASSYPGLAGVTYGTQYF.

The CDR3 DNA is TGTGCCAGTAGTATCTCAACGGGTCCAAATGAAAAACTGTTTTTT. Protein: CASSISTGPNEKLFF. The chain links TRBV19 to TRBJ1-4; the D is unclear. V was trimmed by 3 bases and J by 5 bases, leaving 13 bases between them. This CDR3 is 15 amino acids long. The germline CDR1 and CDR2 sequences are LNHDA and SQIVND (reference sequence). The variable domain in full, completed from reference TRBV19 and TRBJ1-4, reads DGGITQSPKYLFRKEGQNVTLSCEQNLNHDAMYWYRQDPGQGLRLIYYSQIVNDFQKGDIAEGYSVSREKKESFPLTVTSAQKNPTAFYLCASSISTGPNEKLFFGSGTQLSVL.

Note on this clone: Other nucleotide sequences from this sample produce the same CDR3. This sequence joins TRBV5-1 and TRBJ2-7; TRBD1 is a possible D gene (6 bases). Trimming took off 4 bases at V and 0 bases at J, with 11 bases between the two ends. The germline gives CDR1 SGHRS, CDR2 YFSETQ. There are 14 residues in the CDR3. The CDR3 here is CASSPQGNSYEQYF. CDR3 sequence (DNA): TGCGCCAGCAGCCCACAGGGTAACTCCTACGAGCAGTACTTC.

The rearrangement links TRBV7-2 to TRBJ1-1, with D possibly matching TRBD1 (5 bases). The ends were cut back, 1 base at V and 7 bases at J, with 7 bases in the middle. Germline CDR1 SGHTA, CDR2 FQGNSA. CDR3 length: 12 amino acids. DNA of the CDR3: TGTGCCAGCAGCTTAGATAGGGGTGAAGCTTTCTTT. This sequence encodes CASSLDRGEAFF.

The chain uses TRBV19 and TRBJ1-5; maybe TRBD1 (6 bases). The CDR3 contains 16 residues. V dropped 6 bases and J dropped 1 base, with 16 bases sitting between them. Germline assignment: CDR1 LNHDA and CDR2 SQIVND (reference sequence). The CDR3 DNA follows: TGTGCCAGTAGGCAACAGGGAAGGGGAAGCAATCAGCCCCAGCATTTT. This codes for CASRQQGRGSNQPQHF.